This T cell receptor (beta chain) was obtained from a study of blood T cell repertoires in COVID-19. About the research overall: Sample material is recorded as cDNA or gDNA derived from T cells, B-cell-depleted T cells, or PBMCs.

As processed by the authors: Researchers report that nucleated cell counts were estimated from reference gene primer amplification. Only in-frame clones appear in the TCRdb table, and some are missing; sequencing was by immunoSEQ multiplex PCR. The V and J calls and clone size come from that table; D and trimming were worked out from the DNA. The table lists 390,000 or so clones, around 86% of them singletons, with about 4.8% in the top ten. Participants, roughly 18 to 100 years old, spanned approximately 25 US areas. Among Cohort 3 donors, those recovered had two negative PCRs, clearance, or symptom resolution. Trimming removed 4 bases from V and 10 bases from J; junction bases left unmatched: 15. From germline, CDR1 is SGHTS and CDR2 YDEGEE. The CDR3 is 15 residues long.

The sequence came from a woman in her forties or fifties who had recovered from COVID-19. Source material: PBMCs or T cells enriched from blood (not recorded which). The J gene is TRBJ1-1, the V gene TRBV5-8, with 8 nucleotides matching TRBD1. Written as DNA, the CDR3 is TGTGCCAGCAGCCTTGACCAGACAGGGGTTTTTGTAGCTTTCTTT. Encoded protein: CASSLDQTGVFVAFF.